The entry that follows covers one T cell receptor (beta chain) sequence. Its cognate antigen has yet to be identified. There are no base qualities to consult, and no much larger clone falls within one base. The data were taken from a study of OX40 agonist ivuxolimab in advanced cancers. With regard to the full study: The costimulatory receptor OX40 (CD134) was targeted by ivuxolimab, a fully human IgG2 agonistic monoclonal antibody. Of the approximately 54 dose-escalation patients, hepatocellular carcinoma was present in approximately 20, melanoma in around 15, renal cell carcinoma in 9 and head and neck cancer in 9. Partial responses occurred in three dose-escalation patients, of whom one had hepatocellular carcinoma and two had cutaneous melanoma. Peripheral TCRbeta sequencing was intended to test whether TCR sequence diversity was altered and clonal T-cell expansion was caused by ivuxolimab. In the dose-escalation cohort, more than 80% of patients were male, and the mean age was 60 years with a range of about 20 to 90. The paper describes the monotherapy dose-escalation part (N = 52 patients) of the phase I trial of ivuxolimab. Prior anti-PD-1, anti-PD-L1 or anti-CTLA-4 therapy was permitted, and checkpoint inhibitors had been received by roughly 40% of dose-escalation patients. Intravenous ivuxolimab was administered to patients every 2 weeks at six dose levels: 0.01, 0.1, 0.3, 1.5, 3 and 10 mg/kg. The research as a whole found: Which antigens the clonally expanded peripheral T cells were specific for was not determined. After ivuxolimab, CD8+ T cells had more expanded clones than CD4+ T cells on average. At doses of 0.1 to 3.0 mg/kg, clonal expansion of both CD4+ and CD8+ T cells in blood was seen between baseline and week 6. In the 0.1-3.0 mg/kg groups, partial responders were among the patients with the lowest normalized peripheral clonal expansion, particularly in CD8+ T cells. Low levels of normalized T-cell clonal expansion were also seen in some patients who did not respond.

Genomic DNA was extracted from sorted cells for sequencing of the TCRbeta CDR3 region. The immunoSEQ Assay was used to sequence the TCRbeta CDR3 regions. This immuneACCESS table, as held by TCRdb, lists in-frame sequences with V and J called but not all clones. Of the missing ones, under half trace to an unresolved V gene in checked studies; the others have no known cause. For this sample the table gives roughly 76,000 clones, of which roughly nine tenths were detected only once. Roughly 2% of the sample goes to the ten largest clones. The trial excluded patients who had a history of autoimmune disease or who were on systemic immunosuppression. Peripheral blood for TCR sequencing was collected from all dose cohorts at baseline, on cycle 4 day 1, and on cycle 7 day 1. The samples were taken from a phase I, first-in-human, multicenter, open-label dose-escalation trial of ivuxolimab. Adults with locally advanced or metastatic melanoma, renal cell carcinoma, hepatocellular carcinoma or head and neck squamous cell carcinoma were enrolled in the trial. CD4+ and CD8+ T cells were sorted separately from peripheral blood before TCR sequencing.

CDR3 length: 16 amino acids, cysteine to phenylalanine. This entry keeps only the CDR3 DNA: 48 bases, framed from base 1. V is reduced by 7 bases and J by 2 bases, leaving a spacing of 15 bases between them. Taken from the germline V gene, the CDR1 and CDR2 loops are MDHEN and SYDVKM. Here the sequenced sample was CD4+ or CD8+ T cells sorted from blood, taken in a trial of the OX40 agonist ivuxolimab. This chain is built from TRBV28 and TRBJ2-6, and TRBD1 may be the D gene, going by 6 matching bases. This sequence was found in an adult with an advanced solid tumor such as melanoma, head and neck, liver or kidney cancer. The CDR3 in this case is CASTSTGLPGANVLTF. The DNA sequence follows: TGTGCCAGCACCTCTACAGGGCTGCCTGGGGCCAACGTCCTGACTTTC.